Below are 28 T cell receptor beta chains sequenced from a single sample in a study of human T cells and chemical hapten exposure. One entry per CDR3 protein results from TCRdb running MiXCR on the RACE reads. This sample has 65,000 to 80,000 distinct CDR3 sequences, with 10% found just once. Time point denoted: patch test 1, 2 weeks after DPC sensitization. Stated treatment: therapeutic diphenylcyclopropenone sensitization with weekly scalp DPC. This specimen consisted of whole blood, obtained in connection with sensitization to the hapten diphenylcyclopropenone (DPC). The receptors were sampled from a woman aged 50 to 60 with alopecia areata. Some clones in this sample may be carry-over from other donors' samples.

The rearrangement joins TRBV20-1 to TRBJ2-5; no reliable D call. The CDR3 extends over 13 amino acids. Trimming left V 4 bases short and J 2 bases short, with 11 bases between. Germline V CDR1 and CDR2: DFQATT, SNEGSKA (reference sequence). The CDR3 bases are TGCAGTGCTACGATCCCAGAACAAGAGACCCAGTACTTC. Translated: CSATIPEQETQYF.

This clonotype was seen ten or more times. This chain connects TRBV5-1 to TRBJ2-1; 10 bases are shared with TRBD2. The germline gives CDR1 SGHRS, CDR2 YFSETQ. J was trimmed by 8 bases and V by 0 bases; bases with no gene match: 8. The CDR3 is made up of 16 amino acids. The CDR3 nucleotides are TGCGCCAGCAGCTTGGATGGGACTAGCGCGGGCGATGAGCAGTTCTTC. It codes for CASSLDGTSAGDEQFF.

This clonotype was seen many times. The J gene is TRBJ2-3, the V gene TRBV11-3; D gene unclear. V dropped 6 bases and J dropped 1 base, with 8 bases sitting between them. The CDR3 has 13 residues. CDR1 is SGHNT and CDR2 is YENEEA in the germline V gene. The CDR3 DNA reads TGTGCCAGCAGTCCCGACGGCACAGATACGCAGTATTTT. Translation: CASSPDGTDTQYF. The full variable domain, in which reference TRBV11-3 and TRBJ2-3 provide the parts outside the CDR3, is EAGVVQSPRYKIIEKKQPVAFWCNPISGHNTLYWYLQNLGQGPELLIRYENEEAVDDSQLPKDRFSAERLKGVDSTLKIQPAELGDSAVYLCASSPDGTDTQYFGPGTRLTVL.

A few counts support this clonotype. The CDR3 spells CSVDPGEQFF. DNA of the CDR3: TGCAGCGTTGATCCCGGGGAGCAGTTCTTC. The V gene is TRBV29-1, the J gene TRBJ2-1; D call uncertain. Trimming took 3 bases from V and 10 from J, leaving 7 bases between them. Germline values: CDR1 SQVTM, CDR2 ANQGSEA. The CDR3 covers 10 residues.

This clonotype has a handful of counts. J is TRBJ2-3 and V is TRBV9; D perhaps matches TRBD2 (6 bases). V gave up 2 bases and J gave up 2 bases, with 21 bases separating them. In germline, CDR1 is SGDLS, CDR2 YYNGEE. The CDR3 is made up of 18 amino acids. The CDR3 DNA is TGTGCCAGCAGCGTTGGGACTTCTCAGCGCCCCCCCACAGATACGCAGTATTTT. It translates to CASSVGTSQRPPTDTQYF.

This clonotype was counted only a few times. The genes are TRBV20-1 and TRBJ2-3, with 12 bases identical to TRBD2. Trimming took 3 bases from V and 2 from J; bases not matched to a gene: 9. The CDR3 is made up of 17 amino acids. Per the germline V gene, CDR1 is DFQATT and CDR2 is SNEGSKA (reference sequence). The DNA of the CDR3 is TGCAGTGCTAGTCCTCGGGCTAGCGGGAGGGCCACAGATACGCAGTATTTT. As protein: CSASPRASGRATDTQYF.

This clonotype has a count of ten or more. This chain links TRBV4-2 with TRBJ2-7, with 9 bases identical to TRBD1. V shed 4 bases and J 5 bases; nucleotides not matched to a gene: 12. The CDR3 contains 16 residues. In germline, CDR1 is LGHNA, CDR2 YNFKEQ. The CDR3 sequence: CASSPGQGKGADEQYF. The DNA of the CDR3 is TGTGCCAGCAGCCCGGGACAGGGTAAAGGGGCCGACGAGCAGTACTTC.

The V and J genes are TRBV30 and TRBJ1-1; unclear D gene. Trimming shortened V by 4 bases and J by 11 bases, and 14 bases separated the two germline ends. Germline-derived CDR1 and CDR2 are GTSNPN and SVGIG (reference sequence). The CDR3 runs 11 residues. CDR3 protein: CAWMTGPEAFF. The CDR3 DNA follows: TGTGCCTGGATGACCGGCCCCGAGGCTTTCTTT.

This clonotype was seen repeatedly, ten times or more. The chain couples TRBV12-3 or TRBV12-4 to TRBJ2-1, with D possibly being TRBD2 (6 bases). CDR3 length equals 13 residues. Trimming removed 5 bases at V and 6 bases at J, with 11 bases between. This chain's CDR3 is CASSPPTSNEQFF. As DNA, the CDR3 is TGTGCCAGCAGTCCCCCGACTAGCAATGAGCAGTTCTTC.

This clonotype occurred many times. The V call is TRBV6-5, the J call TRBJ2-2; 15 bases fit TRBD2. CDR1 and CDR2 (germline): MNHEY, SVGAGI. The CDR3 loop spans 15 amino acids. V was pared by 6 bases and J by 9 bases, with 5 bases of the junction left unmatched. This CDR3 is CASSRGLAGGRELFF. DNA for the CDR3: TGTGCCAGCAGCCGGGGACTAGCGGGAGGCAGGGAGCTGTTTTTT.

This clonotype has a count of ten or more. The chain combines TRBV6-1 with TRBJ2-1; D gene unclear. The CDR3 runs to 13 residues. The V end was cut by 6 bases, the J end by 7 bases, with 13 bases between. CDR1 and CDR2 (germline): MNHNS, SASEGT. The CDR3 loop is CASRDRGSNEQFF. The CDR3 DNA reads as TGTGCCAGCAGGGATAGAGGATCAAATGAGCAGTTCTTC.

This clonotype occurred a few times. The rearrangement uses TRBV20-1 and TRBJ2-1; 15 bases match TRBD2. Unmatched junction bases numbered 1, after V lost 0 bases and J lost 7 bases. This CDR3 is built from 15 residues. From germline, CDR1 is DFQATT and CDR2 SNEGSKA (reference sequence). The CDR3 loop reads CSARDGTSGRNEQFF. In DNA form, the CDR3 reads TGCAGTGCTAGAGATGGGACTAGCGGGAGGAATGAGCAGTTCTTC.

The chain carries TRBV10-3 and TRBJ2-7; TRBD2 agrees at 7 bases. Germline trimming cut 4 bases from V and 6 bases from J; bases unmatched to any gene: 9. CDR3 length equals 14 residues. The V gene's germline CDR1 is ENHRY and CDR2 SYGVKD. The CDR3 spells CAISAFSGYGEQYF. DNA of the CDR3: TGTGCCATCAGTGCCTTTAGCGGGTATGGCGAGCAGTACTTC.

This clonotype came up a few times. In nucleotides, the CDR3 is TGCAGCGTTGAAGATGGGACAGGGGGCAATGAGCAGTTCTTC. It is translated as CSVEDGTGGNEQFF. The chain has TRBV29-1 and TRBJ2-1, with 11 bases that match TRBD1. The J segment lost 6 bases and the V segment lost 0 bases, leaving 1 base of the junction unmatched. The CDR3 extends over 14 amino acids. Germline V gene data show CDR1 as SQVTM and CDR2 as ANQGSEA.

This clonotype was detected a few times. The J gene is TRBJ2-2, the V gene TRBV11-3; TRBD2 matches at 7 bases. This CDR3 has 17 residues. V dropped 6 bases and J dropped 3; count of bases not matched to a gene: 13. Germline-derived CDR1 and CDR2 are SGHNT and YENEEA. CDR3 coding DNA: TGTGCCAGCAGTACCGGTTCGGGGAGGGACTACACCGGGGAGCTGTTTTTT. This translates into CASSTGSGRDYTGELFF.

This clonotype came up a few times. The V and J genes are TRBV7-3 and TRBJ1-5; no firm D call. CDR3 length equals 16 residues. From germline, CDR1 is SGHTA and CDR2 FQGTGA. Trimming pared 2 bases from V and 2 bases from J, leaving 13 bases between. The CDR3, as DNA: TGTGCCAGCAGCTTACACCTCGTATTAGGCAATCAGCCCCAGCATTTT. Translation gives CASSLHLVLGNQPQHF.

V is TRBV5-1 and J is TRBJ2-5; tentatively, D is TRBD1 (5 bases). The germline gives CDR1 SGHRS, CDR2 YFSETQ. The CDR3 is 13 amino acids. The ends were cut back, 2 bases at V and 7 bases at J, with 12 bases in the middle. In DNA form, the CDR3 reads TGCGCCAGCAGCTTCAAGGGGATTGGGACCCAGTACTTC. Translated: CASSFKGIGTQYF.

This clonotype was detected ten times or more. The chain combines TRBV10-2 with TRBJ2-1, with TRBD2 matching 9 bases. Germline loops: CDR1 WSHSY, CDR2 SAAADI. CDR3 length: 13 residues. Trimming cost V 7 bases and J 4 bases; bases outside gene matches: 2. CDR3 sequence: CASKAGGYNEQFF. The CDR3 DNA follows: TGCGCCAGCAAAGCGGGAGGTTACAATGAGCAGTTCTTC.

The CDR3 nucleotides are TGTGCCATCCTTTCGACCGGGACAGGGCTCGAGCAGTACTTC. Residues: CAILSTGTGLEQYF. The J gene is TRBJ2-7, the V gene TRBV7-8, with TRBD1 matching over 9 bases. The junction had 13 bases not matched to a gene; V was cut back by 10 bases and J by 6 bases. Germline values: CDR1 SGHVS, CDR2 FQNEAQ. This CDR3 is 14 amino acids long.

This clonotype appeared a few times. The V and J genes are TRBV20-1 and TRBJ2-4; a possible D gene is TRBD1 (6 bases). The germline gives CDR1 DFQATT, CDR2 SNEGSKA (reference sequence). V lost 6 bases, J lost 6 bases, and 15 bases lay in between. The CDR3 spans 13 residues. In nucleotides, the CDR3 is TGCAGTGCCGCGAGGGGGACGCGAAACATTCAGTACTTC. It is translated as CSAARGTRNIQYF.

The V gene is TRBV9, the J gene TRBJ2-7; D might be TRBD2 (6 bases). In germline, CDR1 is SGDLS, CDR2 YYNGEE. The CDR3 sequence is 16 residues long. Trimming took off 0 bases at V and 4 bases at J, with 17 bases between the two ends. CDR3 protein: CASSVAGQASVYEQYF. Here the CDR3 DNA reads TGTGCCAGCAGCGTAGCTGGGCAGGCTAGCGTGTACGAGCAGTACTTC.

This clonotype was counted a few times. The chain has TRBV10-3 and TRBJ2-3; TRBD2 is a possible D gene (6 bases). Germline V gene lookup returns CDR1 ENHRY and CDR2 SYGVKD. This CDR3 region has 15 residues. V was pared by 10 bases and J by 0 bases, with 17 bases between. The CDR3 sequence is CATGGDAGSTDTQYF. The CDR3 bases are TGTGCCACGGGTGGGGATGCGGGGAGCACAGATACGCAGTATTTT.

This clonotype was counted only a few times. The chain recombines TRBV24-1 with TRBJ1-1, with 7 bases that match TRBD1. Germline loops: CDR1 KGHDR, CDR2 SFDVKD. The CDR3 contains 15 residues. Trimming at V came to 2 bases and at J to 0 bases, leaving 2 bases not matched to a gene. The CDR3: CATSDSTGMNTEAFF. CDR3 bases: TGTGCCACCAGTGATTCGACAGGGATGAACACTGAAGCTTTCTTT.

In this sample, this clonotype turned up many times. V and J are TRBV25-1 and TRBJ2-1; D not certain. CDR1 and CDR2 (germline): MGHDK, SYGVNS. V was pared by 0 bases and J by 3 bases, with 9 bases between. CDR3 length: 15 amino acids. The DNA of the CDR3 is TGTGCCAGCAGTGAATACGGAACGGGCTACAATGAGCAGTTCTTC. Amino acids: CASSEYGTGYNEQFF.

The V call is TRBV28, the J call TRBJ1-2; the D is unclear. The CDR3 sequence is 11 residues long. Per the germline V gene, CDR1 is MDHEN and CDR2 is SYDVKM. The V end lost 5 bases, the J end lost 8 bases, and 9 bases lay between the germline ends. The chain's CDR3 is CASSPPPGYTF. CDR3 nucleotide sequence: TGTGCCAGCAGTCCCCCCCCCGGCTACACCTTC.

This clonotype has a handful of counts. V usage is TRBV7-8 and J usage is TRBJ2-3, with unresolved D. The CDR3 consists of 15 residues. The V gene lost 4 bases and the J gene lost 1 base, with 12 bases spanning the gap. Germline V CDR1 and CDR2: SGHVS, FQNEAQ. CDR3 amino acids: CASSSTDLGTDTQYF. The CDR3 DNA follows: TGTGCCAGCAGCTCCACGGATTTAGGCACAGATACGCAGTATTTT. The full variable domain, its missing parts supplied by reference TRBV7-8 and TRBJ2-3, is GAGVSQSPRYKVAKRGQDVALRCDPISGHVSLFWYQQALGQGPEFLTYFQNEAQLDKSGLPSDRFFAERPEGSVSTLKIQRTQQEDSAVYLCASSSTDLGTDTQYFGPGTRLTVL.

This clonotype was counted a few times. V is TRBV7-6 and J is TRBJ2-7; 7 positions match TRBD2. Germline lookup yields CDR1 SGHVS and CDR2 FNYEAQ. The CDR3 consists of 13 residues. After removal of 3 bases from V and 4 bases from J, the junction contained 3 bases not matched to a gene. The CDR3 region has the DNA TGTGCCAGCAGCTTGGATAGCGGGTACGAGCAGTACTTC. Its protein product is CASSLDSGYEQYF.

The chain joins TRBV5-6 to TRBJ2-1; weak D call: TRBD1 (5 bases). Trimming took off 4 bases at V and 4 bases at J, with 21 bases between the two ends. The CDR3 extends over 17 amino acids. Germline CDR1 SGHDT, CDR2 YYEEEE. CDR3 loop: CASSRDRLPSPYNEQFF. The CDR3, as DNA: TGTGCCAGCAGCCGTGACAGACTCCCCTCCCCATACAATGAGCAGTTCTTC.